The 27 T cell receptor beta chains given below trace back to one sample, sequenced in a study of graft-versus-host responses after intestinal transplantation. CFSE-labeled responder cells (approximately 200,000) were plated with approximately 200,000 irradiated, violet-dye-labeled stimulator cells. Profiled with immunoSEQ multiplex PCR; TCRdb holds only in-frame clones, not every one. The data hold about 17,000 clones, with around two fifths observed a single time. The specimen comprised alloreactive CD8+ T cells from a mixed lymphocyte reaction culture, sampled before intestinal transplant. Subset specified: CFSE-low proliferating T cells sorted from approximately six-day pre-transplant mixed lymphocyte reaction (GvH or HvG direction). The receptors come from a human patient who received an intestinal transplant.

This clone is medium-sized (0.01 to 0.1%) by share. In DNA form, the CDR3 reads TGTGCCACCAGCAGAGATAAGGGGACAGGGGGCTCGGAAACCTTC. Its translation is CATSRDKGTGGSETF. The chain carries TRBV15 and TRBJ1-2; 12 positions match TRBD1. In germline, CDR1 is LNHNV, CDR2 YYDKDF (reference sequence). The CDR3 covers 15 residues. V gave up 0 bases and J gave up 14 bases; unmatched junction bases: 10.

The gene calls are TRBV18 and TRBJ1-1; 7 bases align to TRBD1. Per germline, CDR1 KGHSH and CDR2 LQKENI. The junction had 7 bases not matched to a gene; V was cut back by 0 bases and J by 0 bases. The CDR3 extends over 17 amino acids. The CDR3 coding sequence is TGTGCCAGCTCACCACCTACAGGGGTTGTGGTGAACACTGAAGCTTTCTTT. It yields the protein CASSPPTGVVVNTEAFF.

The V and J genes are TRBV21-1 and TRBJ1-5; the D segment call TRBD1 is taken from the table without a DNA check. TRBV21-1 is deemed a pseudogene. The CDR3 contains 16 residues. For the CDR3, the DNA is TGTGCCAGCAGCCAACGGGACAGGGGGCTGGATCAGCCCCAGCATTTT. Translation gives CASSQRDRGLDQPQHF.

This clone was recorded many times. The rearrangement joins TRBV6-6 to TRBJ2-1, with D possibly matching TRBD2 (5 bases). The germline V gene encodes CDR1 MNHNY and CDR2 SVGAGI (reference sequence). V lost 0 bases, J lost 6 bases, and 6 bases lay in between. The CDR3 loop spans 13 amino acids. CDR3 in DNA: TGTGCCAGCAGTTACTCCCGGGGCAATGAGCAGTTCTTC. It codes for CASSYSRGNEQFF.

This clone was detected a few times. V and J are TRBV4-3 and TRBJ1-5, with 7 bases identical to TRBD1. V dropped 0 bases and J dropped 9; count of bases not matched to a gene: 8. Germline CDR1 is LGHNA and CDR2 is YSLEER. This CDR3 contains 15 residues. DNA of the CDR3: TGCGCCAGCAGCCAAGATGGGACAGTGATCACGCCCCAGCATTTT. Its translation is CASSQDGTVITPQHF.

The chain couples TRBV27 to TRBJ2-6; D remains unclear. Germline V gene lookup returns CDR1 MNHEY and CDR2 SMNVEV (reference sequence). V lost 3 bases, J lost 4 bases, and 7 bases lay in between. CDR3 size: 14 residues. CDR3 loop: CASSFFQGANVLTF. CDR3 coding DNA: TGTGCCAGCAGTTTTTTTCAGGGGGCCAACGTCCTGACTTTC.

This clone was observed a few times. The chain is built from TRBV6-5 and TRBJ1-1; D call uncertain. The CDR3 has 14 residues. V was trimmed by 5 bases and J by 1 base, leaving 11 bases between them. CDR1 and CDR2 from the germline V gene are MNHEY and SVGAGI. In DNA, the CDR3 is TGTGCCAGCAGTCCCGCGTGGGGGAACACTGAAGCTTTCTTT. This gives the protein CASSPAWGNTEAFF.

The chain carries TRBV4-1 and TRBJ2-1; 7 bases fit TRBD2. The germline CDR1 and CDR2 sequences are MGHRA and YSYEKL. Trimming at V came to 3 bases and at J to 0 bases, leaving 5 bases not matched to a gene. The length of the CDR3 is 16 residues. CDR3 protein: CASSQGGRSSYNEQFF. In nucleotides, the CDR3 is TGCGCCAGCAGCCAGGGGGGGAGGAGCTCCTACAATGAGCAGTTCTTC.

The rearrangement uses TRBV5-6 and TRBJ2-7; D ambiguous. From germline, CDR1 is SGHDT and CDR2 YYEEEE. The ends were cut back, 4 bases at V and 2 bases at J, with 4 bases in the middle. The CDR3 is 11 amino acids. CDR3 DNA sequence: TGTGCCAGCAGCGACACCTACGAGCAGTACTTC. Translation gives CASSDTYEQYF.

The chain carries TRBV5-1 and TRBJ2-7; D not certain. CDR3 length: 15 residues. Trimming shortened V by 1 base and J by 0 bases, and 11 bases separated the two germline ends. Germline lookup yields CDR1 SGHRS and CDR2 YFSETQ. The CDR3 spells CASSLLLWGSYEQYF. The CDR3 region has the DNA TGCGCCAGCAGCTTGCTTCTATGGGGCTCCTACGAGCAGTACTTC.

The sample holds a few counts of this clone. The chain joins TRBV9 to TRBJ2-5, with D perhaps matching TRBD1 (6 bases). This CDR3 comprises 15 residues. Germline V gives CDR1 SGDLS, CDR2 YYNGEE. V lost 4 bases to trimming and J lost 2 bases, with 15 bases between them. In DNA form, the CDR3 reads TGTGCCAGCAGCAAGACCGGGACAACACAAGAGACCCAGTACTTC. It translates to CASSKTGTTQETQYF.

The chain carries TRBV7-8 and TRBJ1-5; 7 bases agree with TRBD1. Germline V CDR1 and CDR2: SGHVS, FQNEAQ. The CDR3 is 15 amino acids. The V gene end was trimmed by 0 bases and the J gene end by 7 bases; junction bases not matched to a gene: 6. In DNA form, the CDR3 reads TGTGCCAGCAGCTTAGCTGAGACAGGGAACCAGCCCCAGCATTTT. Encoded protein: CASSLAETGNQPQHF.

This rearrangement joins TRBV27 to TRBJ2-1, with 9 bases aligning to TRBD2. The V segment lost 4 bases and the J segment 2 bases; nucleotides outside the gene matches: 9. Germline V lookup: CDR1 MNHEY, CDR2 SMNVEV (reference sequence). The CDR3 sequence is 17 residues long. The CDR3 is CASSSLSGRVTYNEQFF. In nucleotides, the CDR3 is TGTGCCAGCAGTTCGCTTAGCGGGAGAGTTACCTACAATGAGCAGTTCTTC.

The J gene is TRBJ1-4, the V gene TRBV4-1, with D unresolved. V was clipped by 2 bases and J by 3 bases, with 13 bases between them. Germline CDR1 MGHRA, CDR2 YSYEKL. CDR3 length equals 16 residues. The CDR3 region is CASSQFGSAANEKLFF. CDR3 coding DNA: TGCGCCAGCAGCCAATTCGGGTCGGCAGCTAATGAAAAACTGTTTTTT.

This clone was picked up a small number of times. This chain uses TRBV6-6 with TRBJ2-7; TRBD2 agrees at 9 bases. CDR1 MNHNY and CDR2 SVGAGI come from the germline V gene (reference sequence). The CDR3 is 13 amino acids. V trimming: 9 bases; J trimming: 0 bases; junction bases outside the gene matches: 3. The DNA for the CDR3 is TGTGCCAGTAGCGGGGGTAGCTCCTACGAGCAGTACTTC. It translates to CASSGGSSYEQYF.

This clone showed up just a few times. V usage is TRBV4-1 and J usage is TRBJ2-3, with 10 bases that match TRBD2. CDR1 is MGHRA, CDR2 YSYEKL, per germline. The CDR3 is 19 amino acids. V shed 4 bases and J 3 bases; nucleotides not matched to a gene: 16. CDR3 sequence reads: CASSLSEREGLGRTDTQYF. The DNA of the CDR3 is TGCGCCAGCAGCCTTTCAGAGCGGGAGGGCCTCGGGCGGACAGATACGCAGTATTTT.

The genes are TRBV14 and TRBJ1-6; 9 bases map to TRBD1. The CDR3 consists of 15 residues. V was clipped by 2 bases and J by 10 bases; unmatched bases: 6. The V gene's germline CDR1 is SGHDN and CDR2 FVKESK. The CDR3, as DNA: TGTGCCAGCAGCCAATATGGGACAGGGTGGTCACCCCTCCACTTT. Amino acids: CASSQYGTGWSPLHF. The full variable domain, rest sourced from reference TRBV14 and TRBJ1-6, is EAGVTQFPSHSVIEKGQTVTLRCDPISGHDNLYWYRRVMGKEIKFLLHFVKESKQDESGMPNNRFLAERTGGTYSTLKVQPAELEDSGVYFCASSQYGTGWSPLHFGNGTRLTVT.

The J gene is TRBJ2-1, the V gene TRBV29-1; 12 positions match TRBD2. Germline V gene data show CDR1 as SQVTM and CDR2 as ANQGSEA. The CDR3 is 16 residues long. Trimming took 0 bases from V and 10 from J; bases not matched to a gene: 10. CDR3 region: CSVEDQAGTSGHEQFF. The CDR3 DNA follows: TGCAGCGTTGAAGACCAAGCCGGGACTAGCGGGCACGAGCAGTTCTTC.

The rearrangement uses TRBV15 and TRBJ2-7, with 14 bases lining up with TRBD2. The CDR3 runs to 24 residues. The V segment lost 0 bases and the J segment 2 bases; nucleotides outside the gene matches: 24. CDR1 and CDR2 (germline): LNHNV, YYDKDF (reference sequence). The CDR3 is CATSRDSWFSGLAGGGGYTYEQYF. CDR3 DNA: TGTGCCACCAGCAGAGATTCTTGGTTCTCTGGACTAGCGGGAGGAGGGGGGTATACCTACGAGCAGTACTTC.

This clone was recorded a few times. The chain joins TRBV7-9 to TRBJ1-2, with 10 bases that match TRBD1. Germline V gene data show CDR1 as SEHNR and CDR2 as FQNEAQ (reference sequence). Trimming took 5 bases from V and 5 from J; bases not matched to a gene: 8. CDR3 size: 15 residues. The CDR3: CASSQATGGAYGYTF. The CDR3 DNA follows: TGTGCCAGCAGCCAAGCGACAGGGGGCGCTTATGGCTACACCTTC.

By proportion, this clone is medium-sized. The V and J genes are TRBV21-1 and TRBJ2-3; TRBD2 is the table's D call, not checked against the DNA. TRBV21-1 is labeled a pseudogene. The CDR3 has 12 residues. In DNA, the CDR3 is TGTGCCACAAGCGAAGGCACAGATACGCAGTATTTT. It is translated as CATSEGTDTQYF.

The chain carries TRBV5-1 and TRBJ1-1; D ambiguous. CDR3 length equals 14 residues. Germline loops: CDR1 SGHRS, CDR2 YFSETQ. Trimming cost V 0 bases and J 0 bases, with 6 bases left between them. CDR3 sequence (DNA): TGCGCCAGCAGCTTGGCTTTCATGAACACTGAAGCTTTCTTT. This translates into CASSLAFMNTEAFF. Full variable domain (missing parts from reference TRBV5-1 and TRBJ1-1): KAGVTQTPRYLIKTRGQQVTLSCSPISGHRSVSWYQQTPGQGLQFLFEYFSETQRNKGNFPGRFSGRQFSNSRSEMNVSTLELGDSALYLCASSLAFMNTEAFFGQGTRLTVV.

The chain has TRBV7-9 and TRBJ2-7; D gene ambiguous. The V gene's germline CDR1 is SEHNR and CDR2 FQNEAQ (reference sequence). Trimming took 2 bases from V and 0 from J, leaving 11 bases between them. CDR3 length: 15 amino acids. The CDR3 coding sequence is TGTGCCAGCAGCTTACTGGGGTATCCCTCCTACGAGCAGTACTTC. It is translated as CASSLLGYPSYEQYF.

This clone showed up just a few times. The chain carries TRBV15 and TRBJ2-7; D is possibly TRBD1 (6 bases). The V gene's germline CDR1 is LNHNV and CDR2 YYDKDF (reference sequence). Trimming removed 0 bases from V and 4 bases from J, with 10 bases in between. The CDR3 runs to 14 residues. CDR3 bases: TGTGCCACCAGCAGAGATCGAGGGGGATACGAGCAGTACTTC. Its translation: CATSRDRGGYEQYF.

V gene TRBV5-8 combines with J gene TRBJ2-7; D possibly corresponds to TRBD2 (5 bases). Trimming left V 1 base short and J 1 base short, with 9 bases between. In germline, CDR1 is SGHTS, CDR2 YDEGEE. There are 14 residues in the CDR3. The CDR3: CASSLRDFSYEQYF. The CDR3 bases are TGTGCCAGCAGCTTGCGGGATTTTTCCTACGAGCAGTACTTC.

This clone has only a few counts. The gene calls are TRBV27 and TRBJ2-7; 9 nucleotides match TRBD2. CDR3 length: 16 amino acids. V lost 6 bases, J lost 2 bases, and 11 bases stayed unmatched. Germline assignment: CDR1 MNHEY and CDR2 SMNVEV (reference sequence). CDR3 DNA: TGTGCCAGCAGCCTCCTGGGAGCGGGAGGAACCTACGAGCAGTACTTC. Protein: CASSLLGAGGTYEQYF.

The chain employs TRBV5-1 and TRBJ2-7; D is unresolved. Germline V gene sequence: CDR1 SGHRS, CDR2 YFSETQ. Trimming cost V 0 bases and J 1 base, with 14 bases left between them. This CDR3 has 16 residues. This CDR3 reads CASSLAISLHSYEQYF. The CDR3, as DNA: TGCGCCAGCAGCTTGGCTATCTCCCTACATTCCTACGAGCAGTACTTC.